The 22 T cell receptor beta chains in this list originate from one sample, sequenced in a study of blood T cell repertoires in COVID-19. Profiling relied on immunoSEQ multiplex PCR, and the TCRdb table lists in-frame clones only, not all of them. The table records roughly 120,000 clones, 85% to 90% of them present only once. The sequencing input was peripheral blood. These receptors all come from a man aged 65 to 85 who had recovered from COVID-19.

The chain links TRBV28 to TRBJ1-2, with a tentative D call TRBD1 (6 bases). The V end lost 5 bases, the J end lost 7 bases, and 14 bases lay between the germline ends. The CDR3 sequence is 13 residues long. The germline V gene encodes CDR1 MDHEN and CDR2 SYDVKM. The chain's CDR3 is CASSPGQGPGYTF. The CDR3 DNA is TGTGCCAGCAGTCCCGGGCAGGGGCCTGGCTACACCTTC.

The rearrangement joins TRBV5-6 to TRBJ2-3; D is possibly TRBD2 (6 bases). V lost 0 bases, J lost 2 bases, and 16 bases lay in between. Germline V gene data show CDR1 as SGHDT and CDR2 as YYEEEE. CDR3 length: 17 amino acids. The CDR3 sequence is CASSLEGRAGYTDTQYF. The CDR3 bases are TGTGCCAGCAGCTTGGAAGGTCGTGCGGGGTACACAGATACGCAGTATTTT.

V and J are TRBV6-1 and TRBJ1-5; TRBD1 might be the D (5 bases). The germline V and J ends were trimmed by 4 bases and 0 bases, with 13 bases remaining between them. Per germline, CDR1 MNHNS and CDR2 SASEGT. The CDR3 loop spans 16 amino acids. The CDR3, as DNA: TGTGCCAGCAGTGCAAGGCCAGGGAATAGCAATCAGCCCCAGCATTTT. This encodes CASSARPGNSNQPQHF.

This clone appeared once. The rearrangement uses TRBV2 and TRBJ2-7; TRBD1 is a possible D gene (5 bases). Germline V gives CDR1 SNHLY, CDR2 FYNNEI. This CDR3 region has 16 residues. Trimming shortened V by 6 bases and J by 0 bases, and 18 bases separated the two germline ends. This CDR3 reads CASSEDILASSYEQYF. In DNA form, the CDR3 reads TGTGCCAGCAGCGAGGACATCCTCGCGAGCTCCTACGAGCAGTACTTC.

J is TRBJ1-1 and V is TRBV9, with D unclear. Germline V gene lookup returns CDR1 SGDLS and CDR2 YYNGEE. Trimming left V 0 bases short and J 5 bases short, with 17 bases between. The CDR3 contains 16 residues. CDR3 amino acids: CASSVGSAQRGTEAFF. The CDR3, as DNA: TGTGCCAGCAGCGTAGGGAGTGCCCAACGGGGAACTGAAGCTTTCTTT.

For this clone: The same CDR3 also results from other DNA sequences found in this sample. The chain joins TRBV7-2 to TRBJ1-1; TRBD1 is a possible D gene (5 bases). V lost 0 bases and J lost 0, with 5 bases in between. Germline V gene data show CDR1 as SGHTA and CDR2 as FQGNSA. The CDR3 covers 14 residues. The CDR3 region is CASSLAGLNTEAFF. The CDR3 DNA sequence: TGTGCCAGCAGCTTAGCGGGGCTGAACACTGAAGCTTTCTTT.

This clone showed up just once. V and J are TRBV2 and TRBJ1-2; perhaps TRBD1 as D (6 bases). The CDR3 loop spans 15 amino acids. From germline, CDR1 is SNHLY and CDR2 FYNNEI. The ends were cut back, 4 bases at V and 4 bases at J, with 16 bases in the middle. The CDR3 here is CASSALADSPYGYTF. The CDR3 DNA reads TGTGCCAGCAGTGCCCTCGCGGACAGCCCCTATGGCTACACCTTC.

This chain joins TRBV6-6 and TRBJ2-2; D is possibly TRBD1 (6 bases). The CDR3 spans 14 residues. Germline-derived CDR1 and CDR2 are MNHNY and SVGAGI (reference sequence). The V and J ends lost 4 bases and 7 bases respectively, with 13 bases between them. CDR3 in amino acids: CASSSRDNIGELFF. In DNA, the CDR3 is TGTGCCAGCAGTTCCCGGGACAATATCGGGGAGCTGTTTTTT.

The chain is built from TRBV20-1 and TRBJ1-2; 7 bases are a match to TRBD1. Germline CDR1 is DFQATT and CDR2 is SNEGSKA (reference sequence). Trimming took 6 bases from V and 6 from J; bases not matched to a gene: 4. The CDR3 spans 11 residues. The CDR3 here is CSAHRGDGYTF. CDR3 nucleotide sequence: TGCAGTGCCCACAGGGGCGATGGCTACACCTTC.

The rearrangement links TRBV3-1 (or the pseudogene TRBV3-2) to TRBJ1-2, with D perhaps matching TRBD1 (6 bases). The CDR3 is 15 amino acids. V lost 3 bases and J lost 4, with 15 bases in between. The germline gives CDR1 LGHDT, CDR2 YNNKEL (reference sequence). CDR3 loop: CASSQEGGDVYGYTF. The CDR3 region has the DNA TGTGCCAGCAGCCAGGAGGGGGGGGACGTCTATGGCTACACCTTC.

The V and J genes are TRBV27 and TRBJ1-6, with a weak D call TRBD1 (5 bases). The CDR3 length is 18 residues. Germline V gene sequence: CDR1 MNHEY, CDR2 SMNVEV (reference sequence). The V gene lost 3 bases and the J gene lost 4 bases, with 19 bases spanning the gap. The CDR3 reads CASSLADSNPLYNSPLHF. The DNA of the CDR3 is TGTGCCAGCAGTTTGGCCGACAGTAACCCATTATATAATTCACCCCTCCACTTT.

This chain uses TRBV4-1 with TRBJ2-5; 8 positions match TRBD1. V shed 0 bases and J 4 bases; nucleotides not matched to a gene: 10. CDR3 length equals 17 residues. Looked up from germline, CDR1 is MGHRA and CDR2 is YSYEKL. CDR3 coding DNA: TGCGCCAGCAGCCAAGACCCCGCCAGGGGGCGTTTAGAGACCCAGTACTTC. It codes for CASSQDPARGRLETQYF.

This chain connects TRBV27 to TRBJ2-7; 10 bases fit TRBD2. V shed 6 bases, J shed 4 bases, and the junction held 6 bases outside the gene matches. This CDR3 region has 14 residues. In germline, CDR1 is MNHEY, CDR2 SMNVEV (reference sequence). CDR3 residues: CASRILAGAYEQYF. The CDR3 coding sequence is TGTGCCAGCAGGATCCTAGCGGGGGCTTACGAGCAGTACTTC.

The CDR3 is CASSPYSGRGNEQYF. The CDR3 DNA reads as TGTGCCAGCAGCCCCTATAGCGGGAGGGGCAACGAGCAGTACTTC. The chain combines TRBV3-1 (or the pseudogene TRBV3-2) with TRBJ2-7; the match to TRBD2 covers 11 bases. The CDR3 runs 15 residues. J was trimmed by 5 bases and V by 4 bases; bases with no gene match: 7. Germline-derived CDR1 and CDR2 are LGHDT and YNNKEL (reference sequence).

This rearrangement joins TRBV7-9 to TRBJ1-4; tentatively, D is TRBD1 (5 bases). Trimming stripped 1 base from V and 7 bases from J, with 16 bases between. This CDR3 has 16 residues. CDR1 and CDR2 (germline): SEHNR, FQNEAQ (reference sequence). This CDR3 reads CASSLVSGTWGEKLFF. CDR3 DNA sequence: TGTGCCAGCAGCTTAGTAAGCGGGACCTGGGGTGAAAAACTGTTTTTT.

The CDR3 DNA reads TGTGCCAGCAGCTTACAGGGGGCCGGCACAGATACGCAGTATTTT. This encodes CASSLQGAGTDTQYF. This chain links TRBV3-1 (or the pseudogene TRBV3-2) with TRBJ2-3, with 9 bases that match TRBD1. J was trimmed by 1 base and V by 5 bases; bases with no gene match: 4. Germline loops: CDR1 LGHDT, CDR2 YNNKEL (reference sequence). This CDR3 is built from 15 residues.

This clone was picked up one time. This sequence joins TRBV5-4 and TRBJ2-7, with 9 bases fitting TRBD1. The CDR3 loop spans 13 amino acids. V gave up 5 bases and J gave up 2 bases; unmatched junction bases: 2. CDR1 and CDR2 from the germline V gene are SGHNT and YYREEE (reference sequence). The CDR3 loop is CASRDRGTYEQYF. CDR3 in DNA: TGTGCCAGCAGGGACAGGGGTACCTACGAGCAGTACTTC.

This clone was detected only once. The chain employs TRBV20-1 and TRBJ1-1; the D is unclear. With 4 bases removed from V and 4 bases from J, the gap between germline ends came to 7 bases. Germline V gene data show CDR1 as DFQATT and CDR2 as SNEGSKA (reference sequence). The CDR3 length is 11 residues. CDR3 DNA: TGCAGTGCTACCGGGTCCACTGAAGCTTTCTTT. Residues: CSATGSTEAFF.

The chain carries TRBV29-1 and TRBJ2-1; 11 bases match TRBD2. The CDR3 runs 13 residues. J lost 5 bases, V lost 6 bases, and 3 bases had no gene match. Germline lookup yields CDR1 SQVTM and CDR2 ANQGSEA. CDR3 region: CSVWTSGHNEQFF. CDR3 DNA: TGCAGCGTCTGGACTAGCGGGCACAATGAGCAGTTCTTC.

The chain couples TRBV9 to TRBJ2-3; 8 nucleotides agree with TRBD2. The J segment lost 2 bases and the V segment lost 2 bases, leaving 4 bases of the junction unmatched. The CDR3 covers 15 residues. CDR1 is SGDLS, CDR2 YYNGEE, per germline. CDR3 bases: TGTGCCAGCAGCGTGGGAGCGGGAGACACAGATACGCAGTATTTT. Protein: CASSVGAGDTDTQYF. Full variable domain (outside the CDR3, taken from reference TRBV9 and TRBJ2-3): DSGVTQTPKHLITATGQRVTLRCSPRSGDLSVYWYQQSLDQGLQFLIQYYNGEERAKGNILERFSAQQFPDLHSELNLSSLELGDSALYFCASSVGAGDTDTQYFGPGTRLTVL.

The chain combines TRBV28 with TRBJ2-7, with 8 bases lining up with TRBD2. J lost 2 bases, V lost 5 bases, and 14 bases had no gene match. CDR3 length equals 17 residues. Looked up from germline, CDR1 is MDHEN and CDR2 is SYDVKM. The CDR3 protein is CASSLSNSGELAYEQYF. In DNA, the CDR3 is TGTGCCAGCAGTCTCTCAAATAGCGGGGAGCTTGCCTACGAGCAGTACTTC.

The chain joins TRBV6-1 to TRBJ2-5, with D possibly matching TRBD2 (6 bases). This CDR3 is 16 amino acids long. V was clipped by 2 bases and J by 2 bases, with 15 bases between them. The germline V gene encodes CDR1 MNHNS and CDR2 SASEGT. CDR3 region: CASSERVVRGQETQYF. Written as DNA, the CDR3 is TGTGCCAGCAGTGAACGGGTTGTCCGGGGGCAAGAGACCCAGTACTTC.